The clone carrying this T cell receptor (beta chain) was counted a few times. The antigen is not known. The sample originates from a study of blood T cells in healthy people across ages. Whole-study results and caveats: Long-lived donors carried more naive CD4+ cells and greater diversity than aged donors. As age increased, TCR beta diversity per million T cells fell in a roughly linear fashion.

A second PCR, run for about 7 to 11 cycles, used a sample-barcoded 5' primer plus a J-beta primer mix. Each cDNA molecule was tagged by a template-switch adaptor with 12 random nucleotides. Each of the samples gave a minimum of 2.5 million paired-end reads that contained CDR3. TCRdb processed the 5' RACE reads anew with MiXCR; each CDR3 protein has one entry. This sample has around 580,000 distinct CDR3 sequences; around half occur once, and the top ten carry around 23%. The germline gives CDR1 SGHRS, CDR2 YFSETQ. The CDR3 runs 16 residues. J lost 1 base, V lost 2 bases, and 6 bases had no gene match.

The specimen sequenced was blood. The sequence derives from an elderly man in good health. V is TRBV5-1 and J is TRBJ2-7; 10 positions match TRBD1. CDR3 sequence (DNA): TGCGCCAGCAGCTTAGCCGGGACAGGGGCTTCCTACGAGCAGTACTTC. The encoded protein is CASSLAGTGASYEQYF.